This TCR beta chain was captured by sequencing in a study of blood T cells in healthy people across ages. General study results and limits: Higher naive T cell percentage went strongly together with higher TCR beta diversity.

This clonotype was observed at least ten times. The antigen remains undetermined. Germline values: CDR1 SGHDT, CDR2 YYEEEE. The CDR3 is 12 residues long. V shed 3 bases and J shed 9 bases, with 10 bases lying between them. A J-beta primer mix and a sample-barcoded 5' primer were used in a second PCR of roughly 7 to 12 cycles. TCRdb ran MiXCR on the 5' RACE reads and lists one entry per CDR3 protein. The sample records hundreds of thousands of distinct CDR3 sequences, roughly 30% being singletons. Sequences were obtained from blood. The genes are TRBV5-6 and TRBJ2-1, with D tentatively TRBD1 or TRBD2 (5 bases each). The TCR sequence derives from a woman aged 80 or older in good health. The CDR3 nucleotides are TGTGCCAGCAGCTCCACCGGGACTGAGCAGTTCTTC. It yields the protein CASSSTGTEQFF.